Shown below are 30 T cell receptor beta chains from a single sample sequenced in a study of blood T cells in healthy people across ages. Sample-barcoded 5' priming and a J-beta primer mix drove a second PCR of roughly 6 to 12 cycles. MiXCR, applied by TCRdb to the 5' RACE reads, yields one record per CDR3 protein. Found here are 750,000 to 1,000,000 distinct CDR3 sequences, 25% to 35% of them singletons; the top ten hold 10%. The data also belong to a second study, concerning T cells of mothers and their children.

The sequencing sample was made of blood. The receptors were gathered from a woman in her forties in good health.

This clonotype appeared many times. The J gene is TRBJ1-2, the V gene TRBV7-2; TRBD1 might be the D (5 bases). Deletions cut 5 bases from V and 4 bases from J, with 14 bases between. The CDR3 runs to 14 residues. Germline CDR1 and CDR2: SGHTA and FQGNSA. This chain's CDR3 is CASSPGEGTYGYTF. CDR3 sequence (DNA): TGTGCCAGCAGCCCGGGGGAAGGCACCTATGGCTACACCTTC. The full variable domain, its missing parts supplied by reference TRBV7-2 and TRBJ1-2, is GAGVSQSPSNKVTEKGKDVELRCDPISGHTALYWYRQSLGQGLEFLIYFQGNSAPDKSGLPSDRFSAERTGGSVSTLTIQRTQQEDSAVYLCASSPGEGTYGYTFGSGTRLTVV.

V is TRBV19 and J is TRBJ2-4; D gene unclear. The CDR3 runs 13 residues. Germline V CDR1 and CDR2: LNHDA, SQIVND (reference sequence). Deletions cut 3 bases from V and 7 bases from J, with 10 bases between. The CDR3 spells CASSILNGNIQYF. CDR3 DNA sequence: TGTGCCAGTAGTATCCTGAATGGGAACATTCAGTACTTC.

This clonotype was observed at least ten times. CDR3 in DNA: TGTGCCAGCAGCCAAGGGGCTGCACAGGGAATCGTTTGGGGCTACACCTTC. This encodes CASSQGAAQGIVWGYTF. This chain connects TRBV3-1 to TRBJ1-2; D possibly corresponds to TRBD1 (6 bases). Looked up from germline, CDR1 is LGHDT and CDR2 is YNNKEL (reference sequence). There are 17 residues in the CDR3. Trimming took off 1 base at V and 8 bases at J, with 23 bases between the two ends.

At least ten counts were recorded for this clonotype. This chain joins TRBV5-1 and TRBJ1-1; 12 bases fit TRBD1. CDR1 is SGHRS, CDR2 YFSETQ, per germline. The V segment lost 3 bases and the J segment 1 base; nucleotides outside the gene matches: 10. The CDR3 extends over 18 amino acids. CDR3 loop: CASSWHPGTGGGNTEAFF. CDR3 in DNA: TGCGCCAGCAGCTGGCACCCCGGGACAGGGGGCGGGAACACTGAAGCTTTCTTT.

The table lists this clonotype with many counts. V is TRBV5-6 and J is TRBJ2-6, with 8 bases matching TRBD1. Per germline, CDR1 SGHDT and CDR2 YYEEEE. V was pared by 4 bases and J by 0 bases, with 9 bases of the junction left unmatched. The CDR3 has 18 residues. The CDR3 DNA follows: TGTGCCAGCAGCCCCGGGACAGGACTAACCTCTGGGGCCAACGTCCTGACTTTC. It encodes CASSPGTGLTSGANVLTF.

This clonotype was detected once. This could be a read error, since a much larger clone is one nucleotide away. The chain recombines TRBV12-3 or TRBV12-4 with TRBJ2-7, with 7 bases lining up with TRBD1. The trim removed 5 bases at V and 1 base at J, leaving 8 bases unmatched. The CDR3 is made up of 15 amino acids. CDR3 coding DNA: TGTGCCAGCAGTCCGGCCAGGGGGAGATCCTACGAGCAGTACTTC. Translation gives CASSPARGRSYEQYF.

Comments on this clonotype: One end of the junction is discordant with germline, which a read error may explain. The chain couples TRBV4-1 to TRBJ2-3; unclear D gene. CDR3 size: 14 residues. Germline CDR1 reads MGHRA; CDR2 reads YSYEKL. CDR3 region: CASSQEGKTDTQYF. In DNA, the CDR3 is TGCGCTAGCAGCCAAGAAGGCAAGACAGATACGCAGTATTTT.

The V gene is TRBV28, the J gene TRBJ1-2, with 8 bases that match TRBD1. V lost 5 bases to trimming and J lost 13 bases; unmatched junction nucleotides: 15. In germline, CDR1 is MDHEN, CDR2 SYDVKM. This CDR3 spans 14 amino acids. CDR3 DNA sequence: TGTGCCAGCAGTCGCGACCCGGGACAGGCATTTTTCACCTTC. Translation gives CASSRDPGQAFFTF.

This clonotype was observed at least ten times. The genes are TRBV29-1 and TRBJ1-1, with a tentative D call TRBD1 (5 bases). V dropped 3 bases and J dropped 4 bases, with 9 bases sitting between them. This CDR3 spans 12 amino acids. CDR1 and CDR2 from the germline V gene are SQVTM and ANQGSEA. This chain's CDR3 is CSVEDTGTEAFF. The CDR3 coding sequence is TGCAGCGTTGAGGACACGGGCACTGAAGCTTTCTTT.

This clonotype was seen a handful of times. The J gene is TRBJ2-7, the V gene TRBV2; D assignment may be TRBD1 or TRBD2 (5 bases each). CDR1 is SNHLY and CDR2 is FYNNEI in the germline V gene. The CDR3 loop spans 14 amino acids. Deletions cut 10 bases from V and 2 bases from J, with 18 bases between. CDR3 DNA sequence: TGTGCCACCAGACCCGGGACGGGAACCTACGAGCAGTACTTC. It translates to CATRPGTGTYEQYF.

There are many counts of this clonotype. This chain connects TRBV6-5 to TRBJ1-2; D is unclear. This CDR3 spans 13 amino acids. CDR1 MNHEY and CDR2 SVGAGI come from the germline V gene. The V end lost 6 bases, the J end lost 3 bases, and 11 bases lay between the germline ends. The CDR3: CASSKARYYGYTF. The CDR3 nucleotides read TGTGCCAGCAGCAAGGCGCGGTACTATGGCTACACCTTC.

V and J are TRBV7-8 and TRBJ1-5; the D is unclear. Germline values: CDR1 SGHVS, CDR2 FQNEAQ. V dropped 6 bases and J dropped 0 bases, with 9 bases sitting between them. CDR3 size: 14 residues. The CDR3 reads CASSFSPSNQPQHF. The DNA for the CDR3 is TGTGCCAGCAGTTTTTCTCCTAGCAATCAGCCCCAGCATTTT.

The chain recombines TRBV7-2 with TRBJ2-3; 11 bases map to TRBD1. Unmatched junction bases numbered 3, after V lost 5 bases and J lost 5 bases. This CDR3 spans 14 amino acids. Germline CDR1 SGHTA, CDR2 FQGNSA. CDR3 protein: CASSEDRGRDTQYF. CDR3 sequence (DNA): TGTGCCAGCAGCGAGGACAGGGGGCGAGATACGCAGTATTTT.

The CDR3 loop reads CASSLYGGAPEAFF. CDR3 sequence (DNA): TGCGCCAGCAGCTTGTATGGGGGAGCACCGGAAGCTTTCTTT. This chain joins TRBV5-1 and TRBJ1-1; TRBD1 might be the D (5 bases). CDR1 SGHRS and CDR2 YFSETQ come from the germline V gene. The CDR3 loop spans 14 amino acids. The V end lost 1 base, the J end lost 8 bases, and 15 bases lay between the germline ends.

Comments on this clonotype: A read error may produce the germline difference seen at one junction end. The chain carries TRBV5-1 and TRBJ2-1; 7 bases align to TRBD1. There are 15 residues in the CDR3. CDR1 and CDR2 from the germline V gene are SGHRS and YFSETQ. The CDR3 region is CASSLRVGQHNKQFF. In DNA form, the CDR3 reads TGCGCCAGCAGCTTGCGAGTGGGACAGCACAATAAGCAGTTCTTC.

Many counts were recorded for this clonotype. The genes are TRBV7-9 and TRBJ2-1, with 9 bases that match TRBD2. V lost 5 bases and J lost 3; bases outside the gene matches: 5. Germline V gives CDR1 SEHNR, CDR2 FQNEAQ (reference sequence). The CDR3 runs 15 residues. The CDR3 loop reads CASSPRLADYNEQFF. The DNA for the CDR3 is TGTGCCAGCAGCCCGCGACTAGCGGACTACAATGAGCAGTTCTTC.

This clonotype was seen only a few times. A much larger clone lies one base from this, so it may be a read error. The rearrangement links TRBV6-5 to TRBJ2-7; no firm D call. Per the germline V gene, CDR1 is MNHEY and CDR2 is SVGAGI. This CDR3 comprises 14 residues. Here the CDR3 DNA reads TGTGGCAGCAGTTACTCCGGAAGCCCACACGAGCAGTACTTC. It is translated as CGSSYSGSPHEQYF.

In this sample, this clonotype turned up a few times. The chain links TRBV5-1 to TRBJ2-3; D is possibly TRBD2 (5 bases). Germline CDR1 is SGHRS and CDR2 is YFSETQ. The CDR3 has 16 amino acids. Trimming shortened V by 0 bases and J by 2 bases, and 13 bases separated the two germline ends. CDR3 coding DNA: TGCGCCAGCAGCTTGGCTACTAGAGGATCCACAGATACGCAGTATTTT. It translates to CASSLATRGSTDTQYF.

The V and J genes are TRBV29-1 and TRBJ2-4; D ambiguous. Trimming shortened V by 4 bases and J by 0 bases, and 4 bases separated the two germline ends. Germline CDR1 is SQVTM and CDR2 is ANQGSEA. The CDR3 runs to 12 residues. CDR3 in DNA: TGCAGCGTTGGGGTAGCCAAAAACATTCAGTACTTC. Amino acid sequence: CSVGVAKNIQYF. Filled out from reference TRBV29-1 and TRBJ2-4, the complete variable domain reads SAVISQKPSRDICQRGTSLTIQCQVDSQVTMMFWYRQQPGQSLTLIATANQGSEATYESGFVIDKFPISRPNLTFSTLTVSNMSPEDSSIYLCSVGVAKNIQYFGAGTRLSVL.

As regards this clonotype: Germline is not matched at one junction end, which may reflect a read error. This sequence joins TRBV12-3 or TRBV12-4 and TRBJ2-3; perhaps TRBD2 as D (5 bases). The CDR3 covers 16 residues. The CDR3 nucleotides read TGCGCCAGCAGTTTAGGAGGCGGTTCTAGCACAGATGCGCAGTATTTT. Protein sequence: CASSLGGGSSTDAQYF.

Details on this clonotype: With a much larger clone just one base away, this may be a read error. The chain joins TRBV30 to TRBJ1-6; D call uncertain. CDR3 length: 14 amino acids. Germline CDR1 is GTSNPN and CDR2 is SVGIG (reference sequence). Here the CDR3 DNA reads TGTGCAATGGACTTCTTGGCCTATAATTCACCCCCCCACTTT. Translation: CAMDFLAYNSPPHF.

This rearrangement joins TRBV6-6 to TRBJ1-1, with a tentative D call TRBD1 (5 bases). This CDR3 is built from 14 residues. The germline CDR1 and CDR2 sequences are MNHNY and SVGAGI (reference sequence). V was trimmed by 3 bases and J by 4 bases, leaving 12 bases between them. CDR3 coding DNA: TGTGCCAGCAGTTATAGGGCGCAGGGCACTGAAGCTTTCTTT. It encodes CASSYRAQGTEAFF.

The V and J genes are TRBV20-1 and TRBJ2-4, with D tentatively TRBD2 (6 bases). The ends were cut back, 2 bases at V and 12 bases at J, with 23 bases in the middle. This CDR3 contains 15 residues. CDR1 is DFQATT, CDR2 SNEGSKA, per germline (reference sequence). The CDR3, as DNA: TGCAGTGCTAGAACCTTAGCGGTCCGAGGGTACACTCAGTACTTC. Protein: CSARTLAVRGYTQYF.

The chain recombines TRBV10-3 with TRBJ1-2; D ambiguous. Trimming took off 11 bases at V and 1 base at J, with 23 bases between the two ends. The CDR3 has 16 amino acids. Germline V CDR1 and CDR2: ENHRY, SYGVKD. Here the CDR3 DNA reads TGTGCCCCATGCCAGGTGGTGGCAGTACTTAACTATGGCTACACCTTC. It is translated as CAPCQVVAVLNYGYTF.

This chain uses TRBV12-3 or TRBV12-4 with TRBJ1-6; 8 bases line up with TRBD1. This CDR3 region has 14 residues. The trim removed 1 base at V and 7 bases at J, leaving 0 bases unmatched. The chain's CDR3 is CASSLGDRNSPLHF. CDR3 coding DNA: TGTGCCAGCAGTTTAGGGGACAGGAATTCACCCCTCCACTTT.

As for this clonotype: A much bigger clone sits one base away, suggesting this may be a read error. This chain connects TRBV20-1 to TRBJ2-7; 7 bases map to TRBD1. From germline, CDR1 is DFQATT and CDR2 SNEGSKA (reference sequence). There are 14 residues in the CDR3. The ends lost 5 bases at V and 3 bases at J; junction bases unmatched: 10. The DNA for the CDR3 is TGCAGTGCTTCCTCCAACGGGGACAGCTACGAGCAGTACTTC. The encoded protein is CSASSNGDSYEQYF.

Ten or more counts support this clonotype. The V call is TRBV5-4, the J call TRBJ1-2; D possibly corresponds to TRBD1 (5 bases). The V and J ends lost 0 bases and 2 bases respectively, with 5 bases between them. Per the germline V gene, CDR1 is SGHNT and CDR2 is YYREEE (reference sequence). This CDR3 comprises 13 residues. The CDR3 protein is CASSLGDNYGYTF. In DNA form, the CDR3 reads TGTGCCAGCAGCTTGGGGGACAACTATGGCTACACCTTC.

This clonotype appeared many times. This chain connects TRBV30 to TRBJ2-7; the D gene is possibly TRBD1 (5 bases). Germline loops: CDR1 GTSNPN, CDR2 SVGIG (reference sequence). Trimming took off 2 bases at V and 6 bases at J, with 14 bases between the two ends. The CDR3 extends over 13 amino acids. The CDR3 nucleotides are TGTGCCTGGAGTCATTCGGCAGGGTTCGAGCAGTACTTC. It translates to CAWSHSAGFEQYF.

The V gene is TRBV19, the J gene TRBJ1-4, with 8 nucleotides matching TRBD1. The trim removed 6 bases at V and 6 bases at J, leaving 6 bases unmatched. This CDR3 contains 14 residues. The germline V gene encodes CDR1 LNHDA and CDR2 SQIVND (reference sequence). The CDR3 spells CASRTGDFDEKLFF. The CDR3 DNA reads TGTGCCAGTAGGACAGGGGACTTCGATGAAAAACTGTTTTTT.

This clonotype was detected a few times. The rearrangement joins TRBV3-1 to TRBJ2-5, with 12 bases aligning to TRBD2. CDR3 length equals 16 residues. Trimming at V came to 0 bases and at J to 5 bases, leaving 4 bases not matched to a gene. Germline CDR1 and CDR2: LGHDT and YNNKEL (reference sequence). In DNA, the CDR3 is TGTGCCAGCAGCCAAGAAGTTACTAGCGGGGGGGAGACCCAGTACTTC. Translated: CASSQEVTSGGETQYF.